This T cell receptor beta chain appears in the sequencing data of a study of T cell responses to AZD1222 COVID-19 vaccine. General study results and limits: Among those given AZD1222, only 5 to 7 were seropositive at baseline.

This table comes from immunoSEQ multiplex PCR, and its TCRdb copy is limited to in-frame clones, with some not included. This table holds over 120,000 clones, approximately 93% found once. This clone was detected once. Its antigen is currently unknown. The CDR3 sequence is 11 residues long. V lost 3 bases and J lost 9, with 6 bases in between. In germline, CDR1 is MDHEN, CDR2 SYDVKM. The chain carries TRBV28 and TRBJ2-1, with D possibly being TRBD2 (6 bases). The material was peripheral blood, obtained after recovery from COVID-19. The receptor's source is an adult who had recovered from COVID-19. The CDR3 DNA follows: TGTGCCAGCAGTTTGGAGGGTGAGCAGTTCTTC. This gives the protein CASSLEGEQFF.